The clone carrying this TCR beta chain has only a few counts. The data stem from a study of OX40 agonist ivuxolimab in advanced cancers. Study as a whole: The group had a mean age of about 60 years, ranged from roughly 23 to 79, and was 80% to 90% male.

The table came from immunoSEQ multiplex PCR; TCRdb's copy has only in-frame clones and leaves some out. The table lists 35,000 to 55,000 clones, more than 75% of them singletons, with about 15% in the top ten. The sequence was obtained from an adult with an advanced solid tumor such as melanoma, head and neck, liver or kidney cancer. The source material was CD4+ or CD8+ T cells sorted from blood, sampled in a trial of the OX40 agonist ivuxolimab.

The CDR3 reads CASGLLNTEAFF. The CDR3 DNA is TGTGCCAGCGGACTTCTGAACACTGAAGCTTTCTTT. The chain joins TRBV28 to TRBJ1-1; D gene uncertain. The length of the CDR3 is 12 residues. The V and J ends lost 8 bases and 0 bases respectively, with 7 bases between them. Germline V CDR1 and CDR2: MDHEN, SYDVKM.